These T cell receptor beta chains were read from a single sample in a study of CD4 and CD8 cells across lung adenocarcinoma regions. TCRdb analysed the PCR reads with MiXCR anew, one entry per CDR3 protein. The sample records roughly 13,000 distinct CDR3 sequences, less than 70% being singletons. The material sequenced was CD8+ T cells from the margin of a lung tumor. The receptors come from a female donor with lung adenocarcinoma. The CD4 and CD8 labels of this study may be unreliable. Each CDR3 is given with its conserved first and last residue. A D gene is named only where the DNA matches it firmly. Rows may omit the clone size; those that give it use once, few, many or a size class.

d_call j_call v_call clone_size cdr3_nt cdr3_aa
NA TRBJ1-3 TRBV10-3 medium-sized TGTGCCATCAGTGAGTGGATGGTTACTGGAAACACCATATATTTT CAISEWMVTGNTIYF
NA TRBJ2-4 TRBV4-1 once TGCGCCGGCACGCGGCTGGGGGCCATAGATATGCAGTACTTC CAGTRLGAIDMQYF
NA TRBJ2-4 TRBV6-1 NA TGTGCCGGTCAGGGGGGCCGTGCCAAAGAGATTCAGTACTTC CAGQGGRAKEIQYF
NA TRBJ2-3 TRBV6-1 NA TGTGCCGGCTCGGCGCTGAGAACAGGAGATACTCAGTATTTT CAGSALRTGDTQYF
NA TRBJ1-3 TRBV4-1 many TGCGCCAGCAGCCAACTTCAGGGGCCTGGAAACACCATATATTTT CASSQLQGPGNTIYF
TRBD2 TRBJ2-1 TRBV6-1 NA TGTGCCAGCAGTGTTGGTCGGGGGGGCAATGAGCAGTTCTTC CASSVGRGGNEQFF
TRBD1 TRBJ2-1 TRBV30 NA TGTGCCTGGGACACAGGGGCCCTTAACAATGAGCAGTTCTTC CAWDTGALNNEQFF
NA TRBJ2-3 TRBV25-1 NA TGTGCCAGCAGGGAATACGGGGGCCGGGGATCAGATACGCAGTACTTT CASREYGGRGSDTQYF
NA TRBJ2-7 TRBV24-1 NA TGTGCCACCAGTGATTTGCCTAACTTTTGTTCCGGGACCCAGAGCTCCTACGAGCAGTACTTC CATSDLPNFCSGTQSSYEQYF
NA TRBJ2-3 TRBV7-2 once TGTGCGGGCAGCTGGGGCCGCGGGGTAGATACGCAGTACTTT CAGSWGRGVDTQYF
TRBD1 TRBJ2-1 TRBV30 NA TGTGCCTGGAGAGCCGACAGGGTTGAGCAGTTCTTC CAWRADRVEQFF
TRBD2 TRBJ2-3 TRBV7-6 once TGTGCCAGCGGGGGGGGGGGGGGGGGTGACACAGATACGCAGTATTTT CASGGGGGGDTDTQYF
NA TRBJ2-5 TRBV10-2 NA TGCGCGGGCAGTGGGGTGCGGGACGGAGAGTCCCAGTACTTC CAGSGVRDGESQYF